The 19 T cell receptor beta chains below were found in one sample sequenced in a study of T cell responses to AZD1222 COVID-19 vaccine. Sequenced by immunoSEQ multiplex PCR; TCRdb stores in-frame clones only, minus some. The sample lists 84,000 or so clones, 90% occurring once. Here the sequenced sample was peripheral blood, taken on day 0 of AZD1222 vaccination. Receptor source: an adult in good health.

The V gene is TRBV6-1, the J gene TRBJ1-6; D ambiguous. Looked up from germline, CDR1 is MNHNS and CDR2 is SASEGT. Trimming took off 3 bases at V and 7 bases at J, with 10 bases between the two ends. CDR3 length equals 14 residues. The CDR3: CASSENSPNSPLHF. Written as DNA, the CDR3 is TGTGCCAGCAGTGAGAACAGCCCAAATTCACCCCTCCACTTT.

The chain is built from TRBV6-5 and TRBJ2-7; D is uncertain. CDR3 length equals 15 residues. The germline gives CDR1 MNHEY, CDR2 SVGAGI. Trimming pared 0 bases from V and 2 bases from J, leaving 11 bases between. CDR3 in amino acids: CASSYSASGAYEQYF. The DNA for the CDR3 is TGTGCCAGCAGTTACTCGGCATCCGGAGCCTACGAGCAGTACTTC.

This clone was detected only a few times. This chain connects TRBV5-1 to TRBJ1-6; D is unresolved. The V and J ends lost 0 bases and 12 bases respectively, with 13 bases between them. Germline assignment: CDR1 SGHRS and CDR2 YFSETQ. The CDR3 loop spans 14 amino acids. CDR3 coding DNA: TGCGCCAGCAGCTTGGTCGCCGGAGCCGGACCCCTCCACTTT. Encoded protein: CASSLVAGAGPLHF.

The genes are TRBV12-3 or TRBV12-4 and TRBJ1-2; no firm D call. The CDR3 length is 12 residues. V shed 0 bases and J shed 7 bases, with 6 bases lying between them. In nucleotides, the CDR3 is TGTGCCAGCAGTTTAGCTAGGGTTGGCTACACCTTC. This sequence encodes CASSLARVGYTF.

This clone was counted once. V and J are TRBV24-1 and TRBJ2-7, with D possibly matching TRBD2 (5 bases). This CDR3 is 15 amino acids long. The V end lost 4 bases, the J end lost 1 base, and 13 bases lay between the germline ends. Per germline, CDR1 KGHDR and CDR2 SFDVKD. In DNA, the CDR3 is TGTGCCACCAGTGAGCCCCGGGAAGAATCCTACGAGCAGTACTTC. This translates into CATSEPREESYEQYF.

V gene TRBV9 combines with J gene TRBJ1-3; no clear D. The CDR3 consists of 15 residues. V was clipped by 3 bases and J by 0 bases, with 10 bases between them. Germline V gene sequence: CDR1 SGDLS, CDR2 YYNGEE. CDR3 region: CASSATAYSGNTIYF. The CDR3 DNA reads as TGTGCCAGCAGCGCCACAGCTTACTCTGGAAACACCATATATTTT.

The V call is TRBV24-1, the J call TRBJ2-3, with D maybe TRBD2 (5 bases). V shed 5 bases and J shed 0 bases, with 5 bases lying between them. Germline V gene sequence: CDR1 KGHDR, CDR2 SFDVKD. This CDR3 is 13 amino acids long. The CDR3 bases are TGTGCCACCAGTGGAGGGAGCACAGATACGCAGTATTTT. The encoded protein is CATSGGSTDTQYF.

For the CDR3, the DNA is TGTGCCAGCAGCTGGGCCCCGAGGATCCGATATGGCTACACCTTC. Its protein is CASSWAPRIRYGYTF. The chain has TRBV21-1 and TRBJ1-2. TRBV21-1 counts as a pseudogene. This CDR3 is 15 amino acids long.

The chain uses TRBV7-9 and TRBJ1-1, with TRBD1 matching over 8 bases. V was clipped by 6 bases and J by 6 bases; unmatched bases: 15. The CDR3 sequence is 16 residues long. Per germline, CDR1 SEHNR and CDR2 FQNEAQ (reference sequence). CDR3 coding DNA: TGTGCCAGCAGGCCCCCGACAGGGGCTAAGGGTTCTGAAGCTTTCTTT. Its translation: CASRPPTGAKGSEAFF.

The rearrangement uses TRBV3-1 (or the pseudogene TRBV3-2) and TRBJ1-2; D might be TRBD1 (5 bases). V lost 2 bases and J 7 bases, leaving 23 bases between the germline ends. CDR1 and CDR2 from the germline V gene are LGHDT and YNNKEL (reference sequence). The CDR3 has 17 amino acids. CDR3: CASSQRTAWGAGGGYTF. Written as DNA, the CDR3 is TGTGCCAGCAGCCAAAGAACTGCGTGGGGCGCCGGGGGTGGCTACACCTTC.

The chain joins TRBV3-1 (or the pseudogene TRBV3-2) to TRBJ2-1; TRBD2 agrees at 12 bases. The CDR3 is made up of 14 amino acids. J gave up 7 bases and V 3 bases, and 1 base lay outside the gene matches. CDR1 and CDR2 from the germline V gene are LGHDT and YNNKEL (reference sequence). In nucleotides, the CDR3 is TGTGCCAGCAGCCAGGGGACTAGCGGGAATGAGCAGTTCTTC. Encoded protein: CASSQGTSGNEQFF.

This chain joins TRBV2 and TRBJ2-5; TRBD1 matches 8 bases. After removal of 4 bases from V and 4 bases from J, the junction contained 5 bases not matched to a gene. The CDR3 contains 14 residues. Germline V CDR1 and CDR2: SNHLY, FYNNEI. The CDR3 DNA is TGTGCCAGCAGTGGGGGACAGGCAGCAGAGACCCAGTACTTC. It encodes CASSGGQAAETQYF. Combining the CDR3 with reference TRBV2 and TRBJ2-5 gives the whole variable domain EPEVTQTPSHQVTQMGQEVILRCVPISNHLYFYWYRQILGQKVEFLVSFYNNEISEKSEIFDDQFSVERPDGSNFTLKIRSTKLEDSAMYFCASSGGQAAETQYFGPGTRLLVL.

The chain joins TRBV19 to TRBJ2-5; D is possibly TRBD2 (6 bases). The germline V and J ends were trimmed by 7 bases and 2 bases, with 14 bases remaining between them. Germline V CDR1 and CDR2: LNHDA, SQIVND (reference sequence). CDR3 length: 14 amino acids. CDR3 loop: CASKRYAGQETQYF. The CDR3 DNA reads TGTGCCAGTAAGAGGTACGCGGGACAAGAGACCCAGTACTTC.

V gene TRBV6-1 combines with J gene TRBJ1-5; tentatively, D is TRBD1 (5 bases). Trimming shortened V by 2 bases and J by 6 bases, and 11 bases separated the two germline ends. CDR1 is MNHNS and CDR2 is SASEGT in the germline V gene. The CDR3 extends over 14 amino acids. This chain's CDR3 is CASSEQGWGQPQHF. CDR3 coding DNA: TGTGCCAGCAGTGAACAGGGCTGGGGTCAGCCCCAGCATTTT.

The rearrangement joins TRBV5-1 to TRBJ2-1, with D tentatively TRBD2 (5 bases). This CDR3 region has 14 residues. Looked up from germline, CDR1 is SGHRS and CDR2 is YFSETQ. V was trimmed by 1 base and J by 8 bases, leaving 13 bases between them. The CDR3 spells CASSLYGDTDEQFF. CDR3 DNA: TGCGCCAGCAGCTTGTACGGGGATACGGATGAGCAGTTCTTC.

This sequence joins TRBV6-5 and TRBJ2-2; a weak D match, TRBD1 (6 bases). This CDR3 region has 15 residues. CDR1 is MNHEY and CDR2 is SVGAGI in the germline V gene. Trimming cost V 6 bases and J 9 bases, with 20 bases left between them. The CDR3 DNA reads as TGTGCCAGCAGATATCAGGGGTTGGGGGCCTGGGAGCTGTTTTTT. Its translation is CASRYQGLGAWELFF.

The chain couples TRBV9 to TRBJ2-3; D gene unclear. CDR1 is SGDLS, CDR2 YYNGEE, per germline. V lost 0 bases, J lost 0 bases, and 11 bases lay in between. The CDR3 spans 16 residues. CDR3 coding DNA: TGTGCCAGCAGCGTAGGAAAGGCCTTTAGCACAGATACGCAGTATTTT. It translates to CASSVGKAFSTDTQYF.

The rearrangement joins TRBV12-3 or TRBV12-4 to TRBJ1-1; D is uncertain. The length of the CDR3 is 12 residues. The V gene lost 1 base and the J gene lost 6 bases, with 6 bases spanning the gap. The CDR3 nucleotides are TGTGCCAGCAGTTTAGTCGTCTCTGAAGCTTTCTTT. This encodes CASSLVVSEAFF.

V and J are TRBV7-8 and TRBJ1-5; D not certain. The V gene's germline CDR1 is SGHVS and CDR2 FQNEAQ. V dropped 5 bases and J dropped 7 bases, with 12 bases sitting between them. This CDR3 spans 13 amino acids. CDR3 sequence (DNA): TGTGCCAGCAGCCCAAGGAATCAACAGCCCCAGCATTTT. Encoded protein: CASSPRNQQPQHF.